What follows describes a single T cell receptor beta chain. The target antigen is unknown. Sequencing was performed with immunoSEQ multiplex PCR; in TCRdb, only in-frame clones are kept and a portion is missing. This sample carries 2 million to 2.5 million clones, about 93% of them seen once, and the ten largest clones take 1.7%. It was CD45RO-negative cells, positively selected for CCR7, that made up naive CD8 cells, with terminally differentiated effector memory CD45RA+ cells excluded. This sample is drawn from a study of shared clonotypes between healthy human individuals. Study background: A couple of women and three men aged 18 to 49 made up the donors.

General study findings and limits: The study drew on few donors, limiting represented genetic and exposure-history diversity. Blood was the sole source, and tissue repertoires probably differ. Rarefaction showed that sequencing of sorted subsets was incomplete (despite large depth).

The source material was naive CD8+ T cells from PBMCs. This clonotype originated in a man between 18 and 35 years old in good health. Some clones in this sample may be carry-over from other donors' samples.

The CDR3 here is CATSREQGRVETQYF. CDR3 bases: TGTGCCACCAGCAGAGAACAGGGGCGAGTAGAGACCCAGTACTTC. V gene TRBV15 combines with J gene TRBJ2-5, with 7 positions matching TRBD1. The V and J ends lost 0 bases and 4 bases, in that order; junction bases with no gene match: 5. In germline, CDR1 is LNHNV, CDR2 YYDKDF (reference sequence). This CDR3 has 15 residues.